This TCR beta chain stems from a study of T cell responses to AZD1222 COVID-19 vaccine. The CDR3 is made up of 15 amino acids. Germline V gene lookup returns CDR1 SGDLS and CDR2 YYNGEE. Trimming took 6 bases from V and 8 from J, leaving 21 bases between them. Using immunoSEQ multiplex PCR, the repertoire was profiled, and TCRdb retains in-frame clones only, with some absent. The sample lists 95,000 to 150,000 clones; 92% were seen once. The clonotype originates from an adult in good health. Specimen: peripheral blood, collected on day 0 of AZD1222 vaccination. The chain has TRBV9 and TRBJ2-1; either TRBD1 or TRBD2 may supply D (6 bases each). The CDR3 DNA reads as TGTGCCAGCACCTTTTCTTGGGGGGCACGGGATGAGCAGTTCTTC. It codes for CASTFSWGARDEQFF.